Below are 32 T cell receptor beta chains sequenced from a single sample in a study of T cell responses to AZD1222 COVID-19 vaccine. The data were produced by immunoSEQ multiplex PCR, yet TCRdb's version contains in-frame clones alone and is incomplete. The sample shows about 96,000 clones, 90% of them seen only once. The input for sequencing was peripheral blood, taken on day 0 of AZD1222 vaccination. These receptors originate from an adult in good health.

V is TRBV6-1 and J is TRBJ2-5; D unclear. CDR3 length equals 13 residues. Trimming stripped 3 bases from V and 0 bases from J, with 5 bases between. CDR1 is MNHNS and CDR2 is SASEGT in the germline V gene. The CDR3 bases are TGTGCCAGCAGTGAGACTTACCAAGAGACCCAGTACTTC. Its protein is CASSETYQETQYF.

The chain has TRBV27 and TRBJ2-1; TRBD2 matches at 12 bases. Germline V CDR1 and CDR2: MNHEY, SMNVEV (reference sequence). The V segment lost 6 bases and the J segment 4 bases; nucleotides outside the gene matches: 4. The CDR3 runs 15 residues. The CDR3 nucleotides are TGTGCCAGCAGCCCCCTAGCGGGAGGGTACAATGAGCAGTTCTTC. It is translated as CASSPLAGGYNEQFF.

The chain couples TRBV5-4 to TRBJ1-1; no clear D gene. Germline V lookup: CDR1 SGHNT, CDR2 YYREEE (reference sequence). The CDR3 contains 14 residues. The V and J ends lost 0 bases and 0 bases respectively, with 6 bases between them. The chain's CDR3 is CASSLATLNTEAFF. The DNA of the CDR3 is TGTGCCAGCAGCTTGGCGACACTGAACACTGAAGCTTTCTTT.

The rearrangement uses TRBV2 and TRBJ2-6; 7 bases are shared with TRBD1. The CDR3 is 15 residues long. The germline gives CDR1 SNHLY, CDR2 FYNNEI. J gave up 2 bases and V 6 bases, and 4 bases lay outside the gene matches. CDR3 DNA sequence: TGTGCCAGCAGCGCTGACAGGGCTGGGGCCAACGTCCTGACTTTC. Translated: CASSADRAGANVLTF.

The V call is TRBV27, the J call TRBJ2-7; 9 nucleotides align to TRBD1. Germline V lookup: CDR1 MNHEY, CDR2 SMNVEV (reference sequence). This CDR3 comprises 15 residues. V shed 3 bases, J shed 1 base, and the junction held 4 bases outside the gene matches. The CDR3 sequence is CASSFSGTGSYEQYF. CDR3 in DNA: TGTGCCAGCAGTTTTTCCGGGACAGGGTCCTACGAGCAGTACTTC.

A remark on this clone: The junction departs from the called germline gene at one end, perhaps through a read error. The gene calls are TRBV7-7 and TRBJ2-7; 9 bases match TRBD1. The V gene's germline CDR1 is SSHAT and CDR2 FNYEAQ (reference sequence). The CDR3 has 15 residues. The CDR3 protein is CASSLRQGVSYEQYF. The CDR3 bases are TGTGCTAGCAGCTTAAGACAGGGGGTCTCCTACGAGCAGTACTTC.

The CDR3: CASSRPGTLADEQYF. For the CDR3, the DNA is TGTGCCAGCAGCCGCCCCGGGACCCTTGCCGACGAGCAGTACTTC. The chain joins TRBV6-6 to TRBJ2-7; D is tentatively TRBD1 or TRBD2 (5 bases each). The germline gives CDR1 MNHNY, CDR2 SVGAGI (reference sequence). V gave up 6 bases and J gave up 5 bases, with 20 bases separating them. The CDR3 is 15 amino acids.

The chain joins TRBV7-2 to TRBJ2-7; a weak D match, TRBD1 (5 bases). The CDR3 runs 13 residues. Germline-derived CDR1 and CDR2 are SGHTA and FQGNSA. V lost 1 base to trimming and J lost 4 bases, with 8 bases between them. The CDR3 DNA reads as TGTGCCAGCAGCTTAGTTAGGGGTTACGAGCAGTACTTC. Its protein product is CASSLVRGYEQYF.

This clone has only one observation. The V and J genes are TRBV7-9 and TRBJ2-2; a possible D gene is TRBD2 (5 bases). CDR3 length equals 16 residues. Trimming cost V 1 base and J 5 bases, with 14 bases left between them. The germline V gene encodes CDR1 SEHNR and CDR2 FQNEAQ (reference sequence). The chain's CDR3 is CASSLGLRTETGELFF. CDR3 sequence (DNA): TGTGCCAGCAGCTTAGGTCTACGGACTGAGACCGGGGAGCTGTTTTTT.

This clone was picked up one time. V usage is TRBV2 and J usage is TRBJ2-5, with 8 bases matching TRBD1. With V trimmed by 11 bases and J by 7 bases, 9 bases remained unmatched. The CDR3 length is 12 residues. The germline V gene has CDR1 SNHLY and CDR2 FYNNEI. Written as DNA, the CDR3 is TGTGCCGGAGGGACAGGCGAGTGGACCCAGTACTTC. The encoded protein is CAGGTGEWTQYF.

This clone showed up just a few times. The V gene is TRBV7-2, the J gene TRBJ2-7, with D possibly matching TRBD1 (6 bases). Trimming pared 8 bases from V and 3 bases from J, leaving 11 bases between. Germline V gene sequence: CDR1 SGHTA, CDR2 FQGNSA. This CDR3 has 12 amino acids. The CDR3 here is CASGDTHYEQYF. DNA of the CDR3: TGTGCCAGCGGGGACACCCACTACGAGCAGTACTTC.

A word on this clone: The same CDR3 also results from other DNA sequences found in this sample. The chain joins TRBV30 to TRBJ1-5; D not certain. Germline V lookup: CDR1 GTSNPN, CDR2 SVGIG (reference sequence). The CDR3 runs to 13 residues. Trimming left V 5 bases short and J 5 bases short, with 13 bases between. Here the CDR3 DNA reads TGTGCCTGGTCTAATGGAGAAGATCAGCCCCAGCATTTT. Protein sequence: CAWSNGEDQPQHF.

The V call is TRBV18, the J call TRBJ2-4; 7 bases agree with TRBD1. The ends lost 4 bases at V and 0 bases at J; junction bases unmatched: 0. The CDR3 sequence is 14 residues long. Germline CDR1 and CDR2: KGHSH and LQKENI. In nucleotides, the CDR3 is TGTGCCAGCTCACAGGGGGCAGCCAAAAACATTCAGTACTTC. Protein sequence: CASSQGAAKNIQYF.

V and J are TRBV13 and TRBJ2-6; TRBD1 is a possible D gene (5 bases). Trimming stripped 5 bases from V and 3 bases from J, with 11 bases between. This CDR3 is 15 amino acids long. Germline V gene lookup returns CDR1 PRHDT and CDR2 FYEKMQ (reference sequence). CDR3 amino acids: CASSARDIGANVLTF. Written as DNA, the CDR3 is TGTGCCAGCAGCGCCAGGGATATTGGGGCCAACGTCCTGACTTTC. The full variable domain, in which reference TRBV13 and TRBJ2-6 provide the parts outside the CDR3, is AAGVIQSPRHLIKEKRETATLKCYPIPRHDTVYWYQQGPGQDPQFLISFYEKMQSDKGSIPDRFSAQQFSDYHSELNMSSLELGDSALYFCASSARDIGANVLTFGAGSRLTVL.

V is TRBV28 and J is TRBJ2-7, with 14 bases fitting TRBD2. This CDR3 comprises 14 residues. J was trimmed by 6 bases and V by 6 bases; bases with no gene match: 4. Per the germline V gene, CDR1 is MDHEN and CDR2 is SYDVKM. The CDR3 spells CASSQGTSGSEQYF. The CDR3 nucleotides read TGTGCCAGCAGCCAGGGGACTAGCGGGAGCGAGCAGTACTTC. The entire variable domain, with the rest obtained from reference TRBV28 and TRBJ2-7, is as follows: DVKVTQSSRYLVKRTGEKVFLECVQDMDHENMFWYRQDPGLGLRLIYFSYDVKMKEKGDIPEGYSVSREKKERFSLILESASTNQTSMYLCASSQGTSGSEQYFGPGTRLTVT.

V and J are TRBV7-9 and TRBJ2-5, with D hard to call. The CDR3 runs 13 residues. Germline CDR1 SEHNR, CDR2 FQNEAQ (reference sequence). Deletions cut 1 base from V and 5 bases from J, with 8 bases between. The CDR3 loop reads CASSLGSRETQYF. The CDR3 DNA is TGTGCCAGCAGCTTAGGCAGCCGGGAGACCCAGTACTTC.

V gene TRBV6-1 combines with J gene TRBJ1-2, with 7 bases aligning to TRBD1. This CDR3 region has 15 residues. V gave up 3 bases and J gave up 0 bases; unmatched junction bases: 4. CDR1 and CDR2 (germline): MNHNS, SASEGT. DNA of the CDR3: TGTGCCAGCAGTGAGGGGACAGCAACTAACTATGGCTACACCTTC. This sequence encodes CASSEGTATNYGYTF.

This chain connects TRBV6-5 to TRBJ2-1; D is unresolved. The CDR3 is 13 amino acids. V was trimmed by 4 bases and J by 4 bases, leaving 8 bases between them. Germline V gives CDR1 MNHEY, CDR2 SVGAGI. The CDR3 DNA follows: TGTGCCAGCAGTTCGCCTCATTACAATGAGCAGTTCTTC. Translating it yields CASSSPHYNEQFF.

This rearrangement joins TRBV30 to TRBJ2-7, with 8 positions matching TRBD2. The CDR3 is 14 residues long. V lost 6 bases to trimming and J lost 5 bases; unmatched junction nucleotides: 12. In germline, CDR1 is GTSNPN, CDR2 SVGIG (reference sequence). The CDR3: CACRTSPAGDEQYF. Here the CDR3 DNA reads TGTGCCTGTCGGACTAGCCCTGCCGGGGACGAGCAGTACTTC.

The V call is TRBV19, the J call TRBJ1-5; D uncertain. The CDR3 is made up of 17 amino acids. Per the germline V gene, CDR1 is LNHDA and CDR2 is SQIVND (reference sequence). V was cut by 4 bases and J by 0 bases, with 16 bases left in between. CDR3: CASSTSNSENSNQPQHF. The CDR3 bases are TGTGCCAGTAGTACCAGTAATAGCGAAAATAGCAATCAGCCCCAGCATTTT. The complete variable domain, with remaining parts taken from reference TRBV19 and TRBJ1-5, reads DGGITQSPKYLFRKEGQNVTLSCEQNLNHDAMYWYRQDPGQGLRLIYYSQIVNDFQKGDIAEGYSVSREKKESFPLTVTSAQKNPTAFYLCASSTSNSENSNQPQHFGDGTRLSIL.

This clone was recorded only once. The V gene is TRBV7-3, the J gene TRBJ2-3, with TRBD2 matching 13 bases. The CDR3 spans 14 residues. With V trimmed by 3 bases and J by 10 bases, 4 bases remained unmatched. Germline V gene lookup returns CDR1 SGHTA and CDR2 FQGTGA. CDR3 in amino acids: CASSFGLAGAAQYF. The CDR3 DNA follows: TGTGCCAGCAGCTTTGGACTAGCGGGAGCTGCGCAGTATTTT.

CDR3: CASSRSGRFRGETQYF. CDR3 DNA sequence: TGTGCCAGTAGTCGTAGCGGGAGGTTCCGGGGGGAGACCCAGTACTTC. J is TRBJ2-5 and V is TRBV19; TRBD2 agrees at 10 bases. The V gene end was trimmed by 5 bases and the J gene end by 5 bases; junction bases not matched to a gene: 11. CDR1 and CDR2 (germline): LNHDA, SQIVND (reference sequence). The CDR3 is made up of 16 amino acids.

This chain links TRBV18 with TRBJ2-7; D is undetermined. V shed 3 bases and J shed 3 bases, with 12 bases lying between them. The length of the CDR3 is 14 residues. CDR1 is KGHSH, CDR2 LQKENI, per germline. In nucleotides, the CDR3 is TGTGCCAGCTCACCTAAGGAAGGATACTACGAGCAGTACTTC. This translates into CASSPKEGYYEQYF.

V and J are TRBV18 and TRBJ2-1; TRBD2 agrees at 9 bases. This CDR3 is built from 15 residues. With V trimmed by 6 bases and J by 8 bases, 11 bases remained unmatched. Germline V gene lookup returns CDR1 KGHSH and CDR2 LQKENI. Here the CDR3 DNA reads TGTGCCAGCTCCCGGGGACTAGCCCCCAGGGATGAGCAGTTCTTC. Translation: CASSRGLAPRDEQFF.

The V call is TRBV5-1, the J call TRBJ1-2, with TRBD1 matching over 9 bases. Germline V gene sequence: CDR1 SGHRS, CDR2 YFSETQ. The CDR3 covers 13 residues. With V trimmed by 7 bases and J by 10 bases, 11 bases remained unmatched. The CDR3 bases are TGCGCCAGCCGGACCAACAGGGGGCAAATCTACACCTTC. Its protein is CASRTNRGQIYTF.

Written as DNA, the CDR3 is TGTGCCAGCAGTTCCCCCCCGGCAGGGGGAGACTATGGCTACACCTTC. Amino acids: CASSSPPAGGDYGYTF. The V gene is TRBV28, the J gene TRBJ1-2; 7 bases align to TRBD1. CDR1 MDHEN and CDR2 SYDVKM come from the germline V gene. The CDR3 totals 16 residues. V lost 4 bases, J lost 3 bases, and 11 bases stayed unmatched.

The rearrangement links TRBV4-2 to TRBJ2-7; 9 nucleotides agree with TRBD1. The CDR3 extends over 19 amino acids. V lost 0 bases and J lost 3; bases outside the gene matches: 15. Germline-derived CDR1 and CDR2 are LGHNA and YNFKEQ. CDR3 residues: CASSQEDTRETGGDYEQYF. The CDR3 bases are TGTGCCAGCAGCCAAGAAGATACCCGGGAGACAGGGGGGGACTACGAGCAGTACTTC.

This chain joins TRBV7-2 and TRBJ2-7; D may be TRBD2 (6 bases). V gave up 3 bases and J gave up 2 bases, with 8 bases separating them. Germline V gene lookup returns CDR1 SGHTA and CDR2 FQGNSA. CDR3 length: 13 amino acids. Here the CDR3 DNA reads TGTGCCAGCAGCTTGGGGGGAACCTACGAGCAGTACTTC. It translates to CASSLGGTYEQYF.

The chain couples TRBV7-3 to TRBJ1-2; 9 bases agree with TRBD1. The J segment lost 7 bases and the V segment lost 5 bases, leaving 11 bases of the junction unmatched. Germline CDR1 and CDR2: SGHTA and FQGTGA. The CDR3 totals 15 residues. The CDR3 here is CASSVTGTGLSGYTF. The CDR3 DNA reads as TGTGCCAGCAGCGTGACCGGGACAGGGCTGTCTGGCTACACCTTC.

This chain joins TRBV7-9 and TRBJ2-7, with unresolved D. V lost 1 base and J 5 bases, leaving 12 bases between the germline ends. This CDR3 spans 14 amino acids. Germline lookup yields CDR1 SEHNR and CDR2 FQNEAQ (reference sequence). The CDR3, as DNA: TGTGCCAGCAGCTTAGTGCCGCGGACGAACGAGCAGTACTTC. The encoded protein is CASSLVPRTNEQYF. Variable domain in full (rest from reference TRBV7-9 and TRBJ2-7): DTGVSQNPRHKITKRGQNVTFRCDPISEHNRLYWYRQTLGQGPEFLTYFQNEAQLEKSRLLSDRFSAERPKGSFSTLEIQRTEQGDSAMYLCASSLVPRTNEQYFGPGTRLTVT.

CDR3 residues: CAISEVGPTSGNTIYF. Written as DNA, the CDR3 is TGTGCCATCAGTGAGGTAGGGCCAACTTCTGGAAACACCATATATTTT. The chain recombines TRBV10-3 with TRBJ1-3; D is unclear. The CDR3 sequence is 16 residues long. Germline loops: CDR1 ENHRY, CDR2 SYGVKD. Trimming cost V 2 bases and J 1 base, with 12 bases left between them.

The V and J genes are TRBV7-3 and TRBJ2-2; 10 bases are a match to TRBD2. V lost 2 bases and J lost 4; bases outside the gene matches: 7. In germline, CDR1 is SGHTA, CDR2 FQGTGA. The CDR3 has 17 residues. CDR3 residues: CASSLDRASGGTGELFF. The CDR3 DNA sequence: TGTGCCAGCAGCTTAGATAGGGCTAGCGGGGGCACCGGGGAGCTGTTTTTT. Variable domain in full (rest from reference TRBV7-3 and TRBJ2-2): GAGVSQTPSNKVTEKGKYVELRCDPISGHTALYWYRQSLGQGPEFLIYFQGTGAADDSGLPNDRFFAVRPEGSVSTLKIQRTERGDSAVYLCASSLDRASGGTGELFFGEGSRLTVL.